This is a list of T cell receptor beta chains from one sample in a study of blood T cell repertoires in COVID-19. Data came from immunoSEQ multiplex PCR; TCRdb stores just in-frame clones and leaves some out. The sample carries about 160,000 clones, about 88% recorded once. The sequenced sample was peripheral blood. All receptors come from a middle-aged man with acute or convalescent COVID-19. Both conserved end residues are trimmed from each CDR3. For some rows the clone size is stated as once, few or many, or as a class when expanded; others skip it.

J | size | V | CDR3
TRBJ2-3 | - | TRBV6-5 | ASSGRGVTDTQY
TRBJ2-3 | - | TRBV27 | ASSPPPLRGGTDTQY
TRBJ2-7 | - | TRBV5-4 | ASSLRDTSYEQY
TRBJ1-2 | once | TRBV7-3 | ASSLSGTGDGYT
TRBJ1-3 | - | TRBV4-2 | ASSQDGSLENTIY
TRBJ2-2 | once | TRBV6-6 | ASSRGQGRATGELF
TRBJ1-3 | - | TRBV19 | ASRSWSGNTIY
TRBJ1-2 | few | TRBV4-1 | ASSRTGTTNYGYT
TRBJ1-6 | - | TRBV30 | AWRVPGQGDNSPLH
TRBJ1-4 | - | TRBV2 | ASKRTGGNEKLF
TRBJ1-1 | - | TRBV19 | ASKHWGEGRAF
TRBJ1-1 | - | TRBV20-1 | SVPLETEAF
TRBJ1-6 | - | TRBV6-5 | ASSRDRLGSPLH
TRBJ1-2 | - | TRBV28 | ASSPTGSPHNYGYT
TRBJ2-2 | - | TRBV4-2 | ASSLLRELAGSGELF
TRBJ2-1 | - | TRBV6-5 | ASSYADSTYNEQF
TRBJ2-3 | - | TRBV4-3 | ASSRARSNTDTQY
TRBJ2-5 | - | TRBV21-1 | ASSFDSGGLETQY
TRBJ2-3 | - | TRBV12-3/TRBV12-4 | ASSSQTDTQY
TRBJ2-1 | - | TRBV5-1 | ASSLVPTNEQF
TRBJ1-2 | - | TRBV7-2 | ASSDTLGYGYT
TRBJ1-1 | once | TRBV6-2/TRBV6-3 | ASSYDIPPEAF
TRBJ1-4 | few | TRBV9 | ASSAPSRDREGLF
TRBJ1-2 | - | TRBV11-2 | ASSFRTALYGYT